This T cell receptor (beta chain) was recovered during a study of blood T cell repertoires in COVID-19. Only one count was recorded for this clone. In the study's own analysis: The assay estimated nucleated cells by amplifying reference gene primers. Generated by immunoSEQ multiplex PCR, the TCRdb table keeps only in-frame clones and is missing some. V, J and clone size were drawn from that table, and D and trimming were deduced from the DNA. The top ten clones hold around 0.97% of a sample with 200,000 to 250,000 clones, approximately 81% of them seen once. This TCR derives from a man aged 40-49 years with acute or convalescent COVID-19. The specimen sequenced was peripheral blood.

CDR3 sequence: CASSQGTRGRGYTF. In DNA form, the CDR3 reads TGTGCCAGCAGCCAAGGGACAAGGGGGAGAGGCTACACCTTC. The chain employs TRBV3-1 (or the pseudogene TRBV3-2) and TRBJ1-2, with a possible D match to TRBD1 (6 bases). The V gene lost 1 base and the J gene lost 8 bases, with 14 bases spanning the gap. Germline V gives CDR1 LGHDT, CDR2 YNNKEL (reference sequence). CDR3 length equals 14 residues.